This T cell receptor beta chain appears in the sequencing data of a study of Tregs in tolerant kidney transplant recipients. As regards this clone: Its antigen is not known.

Related graft donors supplied nonmyeloablative bone marrow transplants, and mixed chimerism was transient. Unstimulated regulatory T cells (CD4+CD25+CD127-), CD4+CD25- non-regulatory cells, CD4 and CD8 cells were FACS-sorted from thawed PBMCs. With 0 bases removed from V and 8 bases from J, the gap between germline ends came to 14 bases. CDR3 length: 15 residues. Germline assignment: CDR1 SGDLS and CDR2 YYNGEE. Generated by immunoSEQ multiplex PCR, the TCRdb table keeps only in-frame clones and is missing some. This table has 100,000 or so clones, more than 85% appearing once. Whole-study findings and limits: Biological reproducibility was not directly addressed, but technical replication error appeared minimal. Changing PCR primers prevented nucleotide comparison between some patients' samples. Findings come from small patient numbers and require larger validation.

The sequencing here drew on CD4+ T cells from blood (PBMCs), taken 12 months after the transplant. The sequence was collected from a human patient who received a combined kidney and bone marrow transplant. The graft donor may be the source of some T cells. This rearrangement joins TRBV9 to TRBJ1-4, with TRBD1 as a possible D gene (6 bases). The CDR3 DNA reads as TGTGCCAGCAGCGTAGGTGGGGGGGCAGAAGAAAAACTGTTTTTT. Its protein is CASSVGGGAEEKLFF. Variable domain in full (rest from reference TRBV9 and TRBJ1-4): DSGVTQTPKHLITATGQRVTLRCSPRSGDLSVYWYQQSLDQGLQFLIQYYNGEERAKGNILERFSAQQFPDLHSELNLSSLELGDSALYFCASSVGGGAEEKLFFGSGTQLSVL.